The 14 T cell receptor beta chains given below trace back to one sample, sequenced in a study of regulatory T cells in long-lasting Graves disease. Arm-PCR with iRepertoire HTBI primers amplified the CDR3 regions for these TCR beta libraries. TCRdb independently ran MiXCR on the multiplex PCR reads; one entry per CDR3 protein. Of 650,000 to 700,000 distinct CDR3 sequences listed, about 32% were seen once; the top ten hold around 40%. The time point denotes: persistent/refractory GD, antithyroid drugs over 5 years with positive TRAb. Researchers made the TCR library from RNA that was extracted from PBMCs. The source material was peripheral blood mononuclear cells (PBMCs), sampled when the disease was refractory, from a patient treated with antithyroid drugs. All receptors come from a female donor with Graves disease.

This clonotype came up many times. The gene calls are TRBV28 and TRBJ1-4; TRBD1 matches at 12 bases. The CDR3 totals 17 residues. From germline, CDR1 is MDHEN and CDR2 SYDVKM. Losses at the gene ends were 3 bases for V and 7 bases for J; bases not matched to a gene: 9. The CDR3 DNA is TGTGCCAGCAGTTTGGGACAGGGGGCCGGAGTTGGTGAAAAACTGTTTTTT. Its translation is CASSLGQGAGVGEKLFF.

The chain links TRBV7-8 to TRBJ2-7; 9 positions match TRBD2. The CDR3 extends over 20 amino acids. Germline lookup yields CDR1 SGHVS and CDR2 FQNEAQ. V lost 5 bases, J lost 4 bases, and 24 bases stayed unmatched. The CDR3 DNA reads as TGTGCCAGCAGCCACGGACAGCACAGGAAACCGGGACTAGCTCAATACGAGCAGTACTTC. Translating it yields CASSHGQHRKPGLAQYEQYF.

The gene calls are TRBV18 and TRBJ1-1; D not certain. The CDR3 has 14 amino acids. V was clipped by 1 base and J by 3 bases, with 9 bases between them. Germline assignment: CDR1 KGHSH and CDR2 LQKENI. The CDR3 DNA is TGTGCCAGCTCACCACAGGGTCTAGACACTGAAGCTTTCTTT. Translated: CASSPQGLDTEAFF.

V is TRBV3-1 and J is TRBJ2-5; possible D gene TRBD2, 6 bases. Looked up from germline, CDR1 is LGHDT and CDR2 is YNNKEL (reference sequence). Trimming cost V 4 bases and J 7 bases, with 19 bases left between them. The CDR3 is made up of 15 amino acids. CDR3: CASSPERLGRGTQYF. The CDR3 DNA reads TGTGCCAGCAGCCCCGAACGACTAGGACGGGGGACCCAGTACTTC.

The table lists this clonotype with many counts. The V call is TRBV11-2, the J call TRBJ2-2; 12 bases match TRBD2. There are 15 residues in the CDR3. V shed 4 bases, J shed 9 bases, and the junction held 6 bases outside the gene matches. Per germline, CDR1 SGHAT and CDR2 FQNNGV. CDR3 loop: CASSSGTSGHRELFF. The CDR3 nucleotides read TGTGCCAGCAGCTCCGGGACTAGCGGGCACCGGGAGCTGTTTTTT.

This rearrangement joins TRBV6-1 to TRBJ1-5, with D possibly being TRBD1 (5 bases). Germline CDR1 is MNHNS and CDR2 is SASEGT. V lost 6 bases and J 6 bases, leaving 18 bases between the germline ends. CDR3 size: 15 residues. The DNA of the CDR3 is TGTGCCAGCAGCTTGGACTCCCTGGGGCCTCAGCCCCAGCATTTT. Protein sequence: CASSLDSLGPQPQHF.

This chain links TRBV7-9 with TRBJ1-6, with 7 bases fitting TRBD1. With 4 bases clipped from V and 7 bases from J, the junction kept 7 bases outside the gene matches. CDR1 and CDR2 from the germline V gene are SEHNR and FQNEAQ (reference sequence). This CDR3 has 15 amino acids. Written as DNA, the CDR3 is TGTGCCAGCAGCTCCACAGGGGCCTCGAATTCACCCCTCCACTTT. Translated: CASSSTGASNSPLHF.

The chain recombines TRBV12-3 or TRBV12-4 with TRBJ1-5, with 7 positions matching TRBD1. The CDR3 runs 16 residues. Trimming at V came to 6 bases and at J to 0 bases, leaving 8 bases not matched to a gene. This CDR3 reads CASSQGQTISNQPQHF. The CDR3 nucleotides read TGTGCCAGCAGCCAGGGACAGACAATTAGCAATCAGCCCCAGCATTTT.

The CDR3 here is CASTGGGSSNQPQHF. Here the CDR3 DNA reads TGTGCCAGCACCGGCGGCGGGTCTAGCAATCAGCCCCAGCATTTT. The rearrangement joins TRBV6-1 to TRBJ1-5, with unresolved D. The CDR3 length is 15 residues. Germline lookup yields CDR1 MNHNS and CDR2 SASEGT. The V end lost 7 bases, the J end lost 0 bases, and 13 bases lay between the germline ends.

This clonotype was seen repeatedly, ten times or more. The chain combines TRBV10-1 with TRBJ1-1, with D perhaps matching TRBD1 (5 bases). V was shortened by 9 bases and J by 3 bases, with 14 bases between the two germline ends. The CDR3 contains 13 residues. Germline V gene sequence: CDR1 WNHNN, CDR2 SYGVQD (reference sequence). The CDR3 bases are TGCGCCAGGCTGGACACCCTCGACACTGAAGCTTTCTTT. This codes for CARLDTLDTEAFF.

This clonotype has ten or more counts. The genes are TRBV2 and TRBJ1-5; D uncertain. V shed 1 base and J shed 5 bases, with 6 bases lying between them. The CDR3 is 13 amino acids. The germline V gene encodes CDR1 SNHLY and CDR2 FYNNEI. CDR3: CASSEGEDQPQHF. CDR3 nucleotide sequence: TGTGCCAGCAGTGAAGGGGAGGATCAGCCCCAGCATTTT.

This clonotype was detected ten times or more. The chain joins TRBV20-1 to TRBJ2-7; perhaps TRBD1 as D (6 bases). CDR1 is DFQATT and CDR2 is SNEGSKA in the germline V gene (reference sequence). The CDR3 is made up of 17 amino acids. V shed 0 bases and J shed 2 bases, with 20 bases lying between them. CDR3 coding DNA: TGCAGTGCTAGAGATCTCCGGGACAAATCATCTGCCTACGAGCAGTACTTC. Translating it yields CSARDLRDKSSAYEQYF.

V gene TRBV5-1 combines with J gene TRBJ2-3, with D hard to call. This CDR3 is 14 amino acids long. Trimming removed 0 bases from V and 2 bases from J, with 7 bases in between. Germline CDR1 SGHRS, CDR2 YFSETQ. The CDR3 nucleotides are TGCGCCAGCAGCTTGGGTGGGTACACAGATACGCAGTATTTT. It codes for CASSLGGYTDTQYF.

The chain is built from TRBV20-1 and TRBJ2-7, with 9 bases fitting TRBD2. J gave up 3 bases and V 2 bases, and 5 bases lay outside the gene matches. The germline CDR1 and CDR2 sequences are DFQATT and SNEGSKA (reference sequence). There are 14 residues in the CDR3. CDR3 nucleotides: TGCAGTGCTAGACCCCCAGCGGGAGGCTACGAGCAGTACTTC. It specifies CSARPPAGGYEQYF.